The clone carrying this TCR beta chain was seen just once. The sample comes from a study of CD8 T cells in Susac syndrome. Random hexamers primed reverse transcription of roughly 0.5 to 1 ug RNA. The immunoSEQ assay covered 54 Vbeta and 13 Jbeta segments for CDR3. Via MiXCR, TCRdb re-called the immunoSEQ multiplex PCR reads, giving one row per CDR3 protein. The sample shows approximately 140,000 distinct CDR3 sequences, 94% of them seen only once. The TEMRA cells underwent FACS enrichment, while the CD8+ and CD4+ T cells underwent negative isolation. The CDR3 is 14 amino acids. V was pared by 3 bases and J by 6 bases, with 5 bases of the junction left unmatched. The germline V gene has CDR1 LGHDT and CDR2 YNNKEL (reference sequence).

This chain links TRBV3-1 with TRBJ2-3; 8 bases fit TRBD1. The sequence derives from a human donor in good health. Sequenced input: CD8+ T cells from PBMCs. The CDR3 region has the DNA TGTGCCAGCAGCCAGGACAGGGCATCCGATACGCAGTATTTT. It encodes CASSQDRASDTQYF.